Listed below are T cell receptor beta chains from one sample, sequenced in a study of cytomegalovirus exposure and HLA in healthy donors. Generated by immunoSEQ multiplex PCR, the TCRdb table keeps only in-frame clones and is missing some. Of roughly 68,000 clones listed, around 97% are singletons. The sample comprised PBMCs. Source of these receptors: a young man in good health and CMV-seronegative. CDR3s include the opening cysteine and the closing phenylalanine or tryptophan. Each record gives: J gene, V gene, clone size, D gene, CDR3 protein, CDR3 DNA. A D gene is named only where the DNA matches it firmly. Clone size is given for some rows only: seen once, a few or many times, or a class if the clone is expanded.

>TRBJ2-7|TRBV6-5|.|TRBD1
CASSYRDRGTYEQYF
TGTGCCAGCAGTTACCGGGACAGGGGAACCTACGAGCAGTACTTC
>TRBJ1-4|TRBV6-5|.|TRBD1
CASSRQGTIEKLFF
TGTGCCAGCAGTAGACAGGGGACGATTGAAAAACTGTTTTTT
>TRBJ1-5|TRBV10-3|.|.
CAISTGLGNQPQHF
TGTGCCATCAGTACAGGGCTAGGCAATCAGCCCCAGCATTTT
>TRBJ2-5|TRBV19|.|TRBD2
CASSPRGGLYQETQYF
TGTGCCAGTAGTCCCCGGGGAGGGCTGTACCAAGAGACCCAGTACTTC
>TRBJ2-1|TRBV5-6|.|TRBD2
CASSYDGLAGTVAYNEQFF
TGTGCCAGCAGCTACGATGGACTAGCGGGTACAGTGGCCTACAATGAGCAGTTCTTC
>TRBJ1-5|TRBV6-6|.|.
CASSTDSLNQPQHF
TGTGCCAGCAGTACGGACAGCCTTAATCAGCCCCAGCATTTT
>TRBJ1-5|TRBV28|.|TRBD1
CASSPTGSGQPQHF
TGTGCCAGCAGTCCGACAGGGTCCGGCCAGCCCCAGCATTTT
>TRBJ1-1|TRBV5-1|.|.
CASSFTSGDTEAFF
TGCGCCAGCAGTTTTACCTCAGGGGATACTGAAGCTTTCTTT
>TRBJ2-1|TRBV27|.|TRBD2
CASRHLAGGNNEQFF
TGTGCCAGCAGACATCTAGCGGGAGGCAACAATGAGCAGTTCTTC
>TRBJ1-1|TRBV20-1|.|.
CSASRGTEAFF
TGCAGTGCTAGTCGGGGGACTGAAGCTTTCTTT
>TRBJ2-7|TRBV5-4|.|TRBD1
CASSLAGQGARFYEQYF
TGTGCCAGCAGCTTGGCCGGACAGGGGGCGCGATTCTACGAGCAGTACTTC
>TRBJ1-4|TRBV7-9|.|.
CASSLSVSGDNEKLFF
TGTGCCAGCAGCTTATCGGTTTCGGGGGATAATGAAAAACTGTTTTTT
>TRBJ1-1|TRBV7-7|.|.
CASSLALFSRDTEAFF
TGTGCTAGCAGCTTAGCGCTATTTTCCAGGGACACTGAAGCTTTCTTT
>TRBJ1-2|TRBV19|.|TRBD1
CASSIKTGTAYGYTF
TGTGCCAGTAGTATAAAAACCGGGACAGCTTATGGCTACACCTTC
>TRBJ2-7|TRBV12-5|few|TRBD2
CASSSGRMYEQYF
TGTGCTAGCTCCAGCGGGAGGATGTACGAGCAGTACTTC
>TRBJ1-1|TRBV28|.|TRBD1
CASRGQGNSEAFF
TGTGCCAGCAGGGGACAGGGTAACTCTGAAGCTTTCTTT
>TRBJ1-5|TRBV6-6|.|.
CASSYTRAGDQPQHF
TGTGCCAGCAGTTATACCAGGGCGGGGGATCAGCCCCAGCATTTT
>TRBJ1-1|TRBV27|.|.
CASSYGEDTEAFF
TGTGCCAGCTCATACGGAGAGGACACTGAAGCTTTCTTT
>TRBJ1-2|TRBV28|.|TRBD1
CASSRGQTSNYGYTF
TGTGCCAGCAGCCGGGGACAGACCTCTAACTATGGCTACACCTTC
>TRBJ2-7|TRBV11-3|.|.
CASRDGNRDEQYF
TGTGCCAGCAGGGACGGGAACCGGGACGAGCAGTACTTC
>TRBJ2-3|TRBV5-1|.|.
CASSLSVGRDSTDTQYF
TGCGCCAGCAGCCTCTCCGTAGGGCGGGATAGCACAGATACGCAGTATTTT
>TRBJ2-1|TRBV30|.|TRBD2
CAWSSGSSYNEQFF
TGTGCCTGGTCTAGCGGGAGCTCCTACAATGAGCAGTTCTTC
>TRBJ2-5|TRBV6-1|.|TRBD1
CASSEATGGQETQYF
TGTGCCAGCAGTGAAGCGACAGGGGGGCAAGAGACCCAGTACTTC
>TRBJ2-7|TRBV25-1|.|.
CASSETNEQYF
TGTGCCAGCAGTGAGACAAACGAGCAGTACTTC
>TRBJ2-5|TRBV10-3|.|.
CAISESDDIEETQYF
TGTGCCATCAGTGAGTCTGACGACATAGAAGAGACCCAGTACTTC
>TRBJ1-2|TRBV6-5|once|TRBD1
CASSSRTGGIGGYTF
TGTGCCAGCAGTTCAAGGACAGGGGGCATAGGAGGCTACACCTTC
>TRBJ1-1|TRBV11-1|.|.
CASSLGPGIMAFF
TGTGCCAGCAGCTTAGGTCCGGGGATCATGGCTTTCTTT
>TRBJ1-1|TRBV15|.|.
CATSREWTVNTEAFF
TGTGCCACCAGCAGAGAGTGGACAGTGAACACTGAAGCTTTCTTT
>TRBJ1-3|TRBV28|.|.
CASSPTGSGNTIYF
TGTGCCAGCAGTCCAACAGGGTCTGGAAACACCATATATTTT
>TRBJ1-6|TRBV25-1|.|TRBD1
CASSARGDRANSPLHF
TGTGCCAGCAGTGCTAGGGGCGACAGGGCCAATTCACCCCTCCACTTT
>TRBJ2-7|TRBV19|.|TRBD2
CASSIALGRGAYEQYF
TGTGCCAGTAGTATCGCCCTAGGGCGGGGGGCGTACGAGCAGTACTTC
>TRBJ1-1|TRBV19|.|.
CASRTGGANTEAFF
TGTGCCAGTAGAACTGGGGGGGCCAACACTGAAGCTTTCTTT
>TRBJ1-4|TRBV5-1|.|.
CASSHAGDRDEKLFF
TGCGCCAGCAGCCATGCAGGGGATCGGGATGAAAAACTGTTTTTT
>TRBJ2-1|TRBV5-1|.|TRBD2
CASSLEGLAGYYNEQFF
TGCGCCAGCAGCTTGGAAGGACTAGCGGGCTACTACAATGAGCAGTTCTTC
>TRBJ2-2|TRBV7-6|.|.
CASSPSAGYGELFF
TGTGCCAGCAGCCCCTCGGCGGGATACGGGGAGCTGTTTTTT
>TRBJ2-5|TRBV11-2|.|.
CASSLGRYRETQYF
TGTGCCAGCAGCTTAGGGCGGTATAGAGAGACCCAGTACTTC